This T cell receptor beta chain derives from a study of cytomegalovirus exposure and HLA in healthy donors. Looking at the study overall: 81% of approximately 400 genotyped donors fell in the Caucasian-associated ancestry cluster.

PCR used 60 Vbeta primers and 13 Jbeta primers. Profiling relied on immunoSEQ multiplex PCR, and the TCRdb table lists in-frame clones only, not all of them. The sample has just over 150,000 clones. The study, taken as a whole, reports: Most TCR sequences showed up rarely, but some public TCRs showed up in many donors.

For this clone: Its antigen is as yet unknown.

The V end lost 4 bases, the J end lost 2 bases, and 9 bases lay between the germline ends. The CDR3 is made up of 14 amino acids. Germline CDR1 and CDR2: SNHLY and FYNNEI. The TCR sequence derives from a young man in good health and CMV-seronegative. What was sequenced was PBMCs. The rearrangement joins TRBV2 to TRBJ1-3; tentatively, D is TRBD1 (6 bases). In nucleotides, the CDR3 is TGTGCCAGCAGTGTGGCAGGGGCTGGAAACACCATATATTTT. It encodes CASSVAGAGNTIYF.